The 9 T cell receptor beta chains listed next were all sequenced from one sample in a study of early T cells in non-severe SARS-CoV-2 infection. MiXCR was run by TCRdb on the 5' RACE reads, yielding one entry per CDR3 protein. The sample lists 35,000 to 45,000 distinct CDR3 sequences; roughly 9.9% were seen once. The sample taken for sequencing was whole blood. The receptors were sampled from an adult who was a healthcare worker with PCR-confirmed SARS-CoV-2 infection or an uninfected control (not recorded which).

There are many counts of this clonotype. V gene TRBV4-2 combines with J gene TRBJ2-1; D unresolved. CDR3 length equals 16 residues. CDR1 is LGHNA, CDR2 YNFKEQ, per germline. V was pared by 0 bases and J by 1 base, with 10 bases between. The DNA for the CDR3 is TGTGCCAGCAGCCAAGACCCCAAGGGATCCTACAATGAGCAGTTCTTC. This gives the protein CASSQDPKGSYNEQFF.

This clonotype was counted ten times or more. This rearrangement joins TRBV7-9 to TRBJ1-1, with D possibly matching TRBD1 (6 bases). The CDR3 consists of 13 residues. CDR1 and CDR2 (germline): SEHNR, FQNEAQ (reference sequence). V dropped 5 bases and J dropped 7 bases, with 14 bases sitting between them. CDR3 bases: TGTGCCAGCAGCCTTCATGGGGGGCTTGAAGCTTTCTTT. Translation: CASSLHGGLEAFF.

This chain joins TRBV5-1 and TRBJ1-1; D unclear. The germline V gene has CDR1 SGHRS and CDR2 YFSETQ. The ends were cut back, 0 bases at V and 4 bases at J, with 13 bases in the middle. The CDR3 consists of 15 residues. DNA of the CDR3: TGCGCCAGCAGCTTGGAGCCGGGGATTTCCACTGAAGCTTTCTTT. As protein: CASSLEPGISTEAFF.

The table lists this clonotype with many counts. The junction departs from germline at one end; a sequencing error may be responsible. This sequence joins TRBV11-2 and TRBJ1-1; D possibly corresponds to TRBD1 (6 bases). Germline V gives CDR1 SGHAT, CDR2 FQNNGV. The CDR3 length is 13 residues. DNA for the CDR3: TGTGCCAGCAGCAAACAGGGAGAGACTGAAGTTTTCTTT. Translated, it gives CASSKQGETEVFF.

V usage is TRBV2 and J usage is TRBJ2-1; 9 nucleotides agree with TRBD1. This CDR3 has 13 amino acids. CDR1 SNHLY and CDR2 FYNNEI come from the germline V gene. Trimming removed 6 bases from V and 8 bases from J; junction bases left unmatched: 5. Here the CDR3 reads CASSRDRVDEQFF. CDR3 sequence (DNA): TGTGCCAGCAGCCGGGACAGGGTAGATGAGCAGTTCTTC.

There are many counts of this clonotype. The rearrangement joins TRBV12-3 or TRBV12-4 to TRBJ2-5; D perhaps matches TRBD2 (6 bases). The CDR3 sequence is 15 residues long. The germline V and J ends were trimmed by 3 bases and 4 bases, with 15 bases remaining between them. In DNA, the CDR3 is TGTGCCAGCAGTTTTTGGGGAGTCGGGGGAGAGACCCAGTACTTC. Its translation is CASSFWGVGGETQYF.

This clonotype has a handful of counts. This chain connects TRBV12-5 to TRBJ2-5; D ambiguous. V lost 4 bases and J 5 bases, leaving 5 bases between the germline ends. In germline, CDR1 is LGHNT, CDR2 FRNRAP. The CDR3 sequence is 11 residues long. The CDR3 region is CASGWKETQYF. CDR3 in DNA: TGTGCTAGTGGTTGGAAGGAGACCCAGTACTTC.

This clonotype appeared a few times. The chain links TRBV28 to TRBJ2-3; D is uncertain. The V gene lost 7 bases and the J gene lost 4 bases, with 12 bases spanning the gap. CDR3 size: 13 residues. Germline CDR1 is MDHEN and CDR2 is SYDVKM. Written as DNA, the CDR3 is TGTGCCAGCAAACAGACACATGCAGATACGCAGTATTTT. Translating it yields CASKQTHADTQYF. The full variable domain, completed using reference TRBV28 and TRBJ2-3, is DVKVTQSSRYLVKRTGEKVFLECVQDMDHENMFWYRQDPGLGLRLIYFSYDVKMKEKGDIPEGYSVSREKKERFSLILESASTNQTSMYLCASKQTHADTQYFGPGTRLTVL.

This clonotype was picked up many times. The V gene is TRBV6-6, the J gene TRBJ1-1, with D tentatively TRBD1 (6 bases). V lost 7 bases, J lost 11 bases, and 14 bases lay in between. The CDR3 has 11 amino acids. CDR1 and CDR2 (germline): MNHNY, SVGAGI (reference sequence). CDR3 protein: CASTLGGRAFF. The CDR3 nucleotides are TGTGCCAGCACCTTAGGGGGACGGGCTTTCTTT.